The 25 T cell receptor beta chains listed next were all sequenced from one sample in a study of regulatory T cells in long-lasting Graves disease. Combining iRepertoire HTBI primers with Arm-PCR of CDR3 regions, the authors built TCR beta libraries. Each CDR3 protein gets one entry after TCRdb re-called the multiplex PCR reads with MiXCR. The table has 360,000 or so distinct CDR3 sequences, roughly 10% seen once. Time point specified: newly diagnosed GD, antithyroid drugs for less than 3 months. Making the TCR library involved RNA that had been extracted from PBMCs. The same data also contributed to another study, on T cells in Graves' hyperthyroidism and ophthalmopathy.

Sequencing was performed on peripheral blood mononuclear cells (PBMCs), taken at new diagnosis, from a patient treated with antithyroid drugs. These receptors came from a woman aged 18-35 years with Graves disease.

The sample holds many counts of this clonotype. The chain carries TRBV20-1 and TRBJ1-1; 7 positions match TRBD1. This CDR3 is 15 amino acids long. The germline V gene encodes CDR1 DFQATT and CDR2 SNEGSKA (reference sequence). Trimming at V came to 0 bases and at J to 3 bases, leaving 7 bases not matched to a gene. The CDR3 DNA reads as TGCAGTGCTAGAGATATGGGGCAGGGGGACACTGAAGCTTTCTTT. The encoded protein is CSARDMGQGDTEAFF.

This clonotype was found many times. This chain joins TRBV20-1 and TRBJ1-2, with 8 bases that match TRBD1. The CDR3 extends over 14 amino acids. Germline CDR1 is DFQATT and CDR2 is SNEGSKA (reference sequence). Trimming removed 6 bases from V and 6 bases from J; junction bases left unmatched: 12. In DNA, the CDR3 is TGCAGTGCCCCCCGCACCGACAGGGGTGATGGCTACACCTTC. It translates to CSAPRTDRGDGYTF.

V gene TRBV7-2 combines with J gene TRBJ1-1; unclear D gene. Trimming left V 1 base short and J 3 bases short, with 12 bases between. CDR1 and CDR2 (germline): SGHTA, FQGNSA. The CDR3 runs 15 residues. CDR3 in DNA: TGTGCCAGCAGCTTAGGTTTGGGAGCGTACACTGAAGCTTTCTTT. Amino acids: CASSLGLGAYTEAFF.

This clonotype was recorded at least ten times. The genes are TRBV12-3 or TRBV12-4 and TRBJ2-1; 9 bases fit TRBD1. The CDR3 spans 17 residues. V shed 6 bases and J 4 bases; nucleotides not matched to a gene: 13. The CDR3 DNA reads TGTGCCAGCAGACCCGGGACAGGGCTCGTTGTTTACAATGAGCAGTTCTTC. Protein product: CASRPGTGLVVYNEQFF.

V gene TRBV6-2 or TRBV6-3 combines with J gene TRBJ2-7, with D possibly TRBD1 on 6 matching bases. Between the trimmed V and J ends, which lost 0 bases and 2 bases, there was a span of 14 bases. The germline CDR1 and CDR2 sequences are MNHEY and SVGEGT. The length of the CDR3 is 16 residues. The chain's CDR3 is CASSYSQGTWPYEQYF. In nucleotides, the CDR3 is TGTGCCAGCAGTTACTCGCAGGGGACGTGGCCCTACGAGCAGTACTTC.

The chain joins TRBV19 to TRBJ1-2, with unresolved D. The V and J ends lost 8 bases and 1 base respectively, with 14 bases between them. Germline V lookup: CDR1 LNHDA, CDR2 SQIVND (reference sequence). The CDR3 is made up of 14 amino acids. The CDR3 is CASGVPGDNYGYTF. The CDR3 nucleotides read TGTGCCAGTGGGGTGCCAGGAGATAACTATGGCTACACCTTC.

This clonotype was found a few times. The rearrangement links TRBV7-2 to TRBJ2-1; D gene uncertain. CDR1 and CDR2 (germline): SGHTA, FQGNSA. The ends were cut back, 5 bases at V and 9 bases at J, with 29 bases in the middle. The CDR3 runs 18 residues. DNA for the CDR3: TGTGCCAGCAGCCCCCGGTTGAAAGGATTCCTCCGATGGGGTGAGCAGTTCTTC. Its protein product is CASSPRLKGFLRWGEQFF.

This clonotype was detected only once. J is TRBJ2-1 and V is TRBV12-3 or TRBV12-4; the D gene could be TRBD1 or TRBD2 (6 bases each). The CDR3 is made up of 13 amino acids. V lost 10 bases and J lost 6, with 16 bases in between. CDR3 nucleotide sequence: TGTGCCACCGCCACGGGGGCTGGCAATGAGCAGTTCTTC. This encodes CATATGAGNEQFF.

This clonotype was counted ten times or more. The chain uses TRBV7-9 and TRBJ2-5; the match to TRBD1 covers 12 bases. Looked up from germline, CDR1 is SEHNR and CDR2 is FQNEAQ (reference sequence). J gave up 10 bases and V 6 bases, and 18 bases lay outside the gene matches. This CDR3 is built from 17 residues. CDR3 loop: CASSPTPGQGAQEDQYF. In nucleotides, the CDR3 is TGTGCCAGCAGTCCCACCCCGGGACAGGGGGCCCAAGAGGACCAGTACTTC.

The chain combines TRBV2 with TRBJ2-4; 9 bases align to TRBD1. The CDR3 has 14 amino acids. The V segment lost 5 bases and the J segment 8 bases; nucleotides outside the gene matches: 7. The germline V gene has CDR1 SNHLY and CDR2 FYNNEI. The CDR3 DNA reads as TGTGCCAGCAGTCCCGGGACAGGGAAGCACATTCAGTACTTC. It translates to CASSPGTGKHIQYF.

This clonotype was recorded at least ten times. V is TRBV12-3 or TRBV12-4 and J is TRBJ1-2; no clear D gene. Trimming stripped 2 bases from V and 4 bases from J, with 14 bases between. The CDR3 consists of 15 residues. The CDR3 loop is CASSLMATGIYGYTF. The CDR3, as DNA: TGTGCCAGCAGTTTAATGGCGACGGGGATCTATGGCTACACCTTC.

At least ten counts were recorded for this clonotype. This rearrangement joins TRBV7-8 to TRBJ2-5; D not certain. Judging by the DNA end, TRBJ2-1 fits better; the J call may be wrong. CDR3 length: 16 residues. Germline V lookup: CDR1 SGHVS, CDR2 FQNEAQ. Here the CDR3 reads CASSLVTGLLYNEQFF. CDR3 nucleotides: TGTGCCAGCAGCTTAGTAACCGGGTTACTTTACAATGAGCAGTTCTTC.

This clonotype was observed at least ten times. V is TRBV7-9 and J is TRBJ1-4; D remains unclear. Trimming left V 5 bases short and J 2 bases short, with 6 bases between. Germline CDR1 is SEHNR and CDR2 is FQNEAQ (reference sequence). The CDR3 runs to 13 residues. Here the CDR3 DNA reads TGTGCCAGCAGCCGTATTACTAATGAAAAACTGTTTTTT. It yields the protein CASSRITNEKLFF. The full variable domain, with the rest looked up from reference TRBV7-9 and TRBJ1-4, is DTGVSQNPRHKITKRGQNVTFRCDPISEHNRLYWYRQTLGQGPEFLTYFQNEAQLEKSRLLSDRFSAERPKGSFSTLEIQRTEQGDSAMYLCASSRITNEKLFFGSGTQLSVL.

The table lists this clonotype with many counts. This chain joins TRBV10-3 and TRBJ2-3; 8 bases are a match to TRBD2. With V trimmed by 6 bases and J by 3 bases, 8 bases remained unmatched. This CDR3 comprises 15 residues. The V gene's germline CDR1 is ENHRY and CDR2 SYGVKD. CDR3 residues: CAISAAGGRTDTQYF. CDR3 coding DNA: TGTGCCATCAGCGCCGCGGGGGGCAGGACAGATACGCAGTATTTT.

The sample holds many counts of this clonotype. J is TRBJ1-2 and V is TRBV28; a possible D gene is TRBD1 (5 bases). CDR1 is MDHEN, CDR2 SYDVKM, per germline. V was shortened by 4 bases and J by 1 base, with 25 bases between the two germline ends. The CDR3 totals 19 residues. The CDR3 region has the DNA TGTGCCAGCAGTTCCCGGATAAAGAGGCGACAGCTAAGTAACTATGGCTACACCTTC. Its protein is CASSSRIKRRQLSNYGYTF.

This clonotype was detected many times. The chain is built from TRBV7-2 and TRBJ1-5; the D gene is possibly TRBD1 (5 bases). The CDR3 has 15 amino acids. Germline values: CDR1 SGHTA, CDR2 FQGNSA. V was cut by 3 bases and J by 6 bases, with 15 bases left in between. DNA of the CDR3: TGTGCCAGCAGCTTGGGGGGGAGTTGGAGTCAGCCCCAGCATTTT. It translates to CASSLGGSWSQPQHF.

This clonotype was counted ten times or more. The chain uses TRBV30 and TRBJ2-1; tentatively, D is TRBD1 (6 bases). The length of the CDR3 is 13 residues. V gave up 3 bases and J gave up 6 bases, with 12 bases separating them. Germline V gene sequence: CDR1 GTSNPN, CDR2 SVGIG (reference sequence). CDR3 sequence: CAWSQDRINEQFF. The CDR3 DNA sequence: TGTGCCTGGAGCCAGGACAGAATCAATGAGCAGTTCTTC.

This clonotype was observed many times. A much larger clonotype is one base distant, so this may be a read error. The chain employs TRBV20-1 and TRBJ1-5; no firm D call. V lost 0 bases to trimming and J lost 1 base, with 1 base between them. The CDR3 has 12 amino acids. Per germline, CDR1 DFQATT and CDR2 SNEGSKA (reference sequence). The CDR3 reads CSARESNQPQHF. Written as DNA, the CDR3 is TGCAGTGCTAGAGAGAGCAATCAGCCCCAGCATTTT.

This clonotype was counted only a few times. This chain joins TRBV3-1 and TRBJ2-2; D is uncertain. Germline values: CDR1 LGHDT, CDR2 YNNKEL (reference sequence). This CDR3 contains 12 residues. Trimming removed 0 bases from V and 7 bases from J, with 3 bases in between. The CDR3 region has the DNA TGTGCCAGCAGCCAAGATATCGGGGAGCTGTTTTTT. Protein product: CASSQDIGELFF.

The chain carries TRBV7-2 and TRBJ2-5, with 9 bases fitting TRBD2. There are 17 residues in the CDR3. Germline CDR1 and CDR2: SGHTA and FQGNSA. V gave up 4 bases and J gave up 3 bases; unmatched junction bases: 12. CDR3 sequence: CASSWRGSGGYEETQYF. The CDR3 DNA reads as TGTGCCAGCAGCTGGAGGGGTAGCGGGGGCTACGAAGAGACCCAGTACTTC.

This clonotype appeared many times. DNA for the CDR3: TGTGCCAGCAGTGAAGGCAGGGTAACTTTCTTT. Translated: CASSEGRVTFF. The chain links TRBV2 to TRBJ1-1; weak D call: TRBD1 (5 bases). The germline V and J ends were trimmed by 1 base and 12 bases, with 9 bases remaining between them. The CDR3 is 11 amino acids. Germline CDR1 reads SNHLY; CDR2 reads FYNNEI.

CDR3 loop: CASRARGGTYEQYV. Written as DNA, the CDR3 is TGTGCCAGCAGGGCGCGGGGGGGTACCTACGAGCAGTACGTC. The rearrangement joins TRBV2 to TRBJ2-7, with 9 nucleotides matching TRBD2. The length of the CDR3 is 14 residues. J gave up 2 bases and V 6 bases, and 5 bases lay outside the gene matches. The germline V gene has CDR1 SNHLY and CDR2 FYNNEI.

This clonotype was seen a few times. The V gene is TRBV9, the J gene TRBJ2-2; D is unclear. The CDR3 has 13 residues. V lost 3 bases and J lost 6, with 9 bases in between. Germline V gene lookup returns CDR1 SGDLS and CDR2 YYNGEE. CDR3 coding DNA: TGTGCCAGCAGCGGGTGGGGTCCCGGGGAGCTGTTTTTT. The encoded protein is CASSGWGPGELFF.

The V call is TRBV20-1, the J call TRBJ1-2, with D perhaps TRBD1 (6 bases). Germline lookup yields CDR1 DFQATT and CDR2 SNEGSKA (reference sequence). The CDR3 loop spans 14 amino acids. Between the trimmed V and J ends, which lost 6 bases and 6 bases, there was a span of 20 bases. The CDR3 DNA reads TGCAGTGCCAGGGGTTCCCTGGGGTCCCATGGCTACACCTTC. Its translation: CSARGSLGSHGYTF.

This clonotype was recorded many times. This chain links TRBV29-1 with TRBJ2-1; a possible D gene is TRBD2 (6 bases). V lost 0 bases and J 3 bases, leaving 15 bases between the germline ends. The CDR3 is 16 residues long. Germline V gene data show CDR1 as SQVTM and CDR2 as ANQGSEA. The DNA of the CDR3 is TGCAGCGTTGAAGATCGTCGGGACTGGGGCTACAATGAGCAGTTCTTC. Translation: CSVEDRRDWGYNEQFF.